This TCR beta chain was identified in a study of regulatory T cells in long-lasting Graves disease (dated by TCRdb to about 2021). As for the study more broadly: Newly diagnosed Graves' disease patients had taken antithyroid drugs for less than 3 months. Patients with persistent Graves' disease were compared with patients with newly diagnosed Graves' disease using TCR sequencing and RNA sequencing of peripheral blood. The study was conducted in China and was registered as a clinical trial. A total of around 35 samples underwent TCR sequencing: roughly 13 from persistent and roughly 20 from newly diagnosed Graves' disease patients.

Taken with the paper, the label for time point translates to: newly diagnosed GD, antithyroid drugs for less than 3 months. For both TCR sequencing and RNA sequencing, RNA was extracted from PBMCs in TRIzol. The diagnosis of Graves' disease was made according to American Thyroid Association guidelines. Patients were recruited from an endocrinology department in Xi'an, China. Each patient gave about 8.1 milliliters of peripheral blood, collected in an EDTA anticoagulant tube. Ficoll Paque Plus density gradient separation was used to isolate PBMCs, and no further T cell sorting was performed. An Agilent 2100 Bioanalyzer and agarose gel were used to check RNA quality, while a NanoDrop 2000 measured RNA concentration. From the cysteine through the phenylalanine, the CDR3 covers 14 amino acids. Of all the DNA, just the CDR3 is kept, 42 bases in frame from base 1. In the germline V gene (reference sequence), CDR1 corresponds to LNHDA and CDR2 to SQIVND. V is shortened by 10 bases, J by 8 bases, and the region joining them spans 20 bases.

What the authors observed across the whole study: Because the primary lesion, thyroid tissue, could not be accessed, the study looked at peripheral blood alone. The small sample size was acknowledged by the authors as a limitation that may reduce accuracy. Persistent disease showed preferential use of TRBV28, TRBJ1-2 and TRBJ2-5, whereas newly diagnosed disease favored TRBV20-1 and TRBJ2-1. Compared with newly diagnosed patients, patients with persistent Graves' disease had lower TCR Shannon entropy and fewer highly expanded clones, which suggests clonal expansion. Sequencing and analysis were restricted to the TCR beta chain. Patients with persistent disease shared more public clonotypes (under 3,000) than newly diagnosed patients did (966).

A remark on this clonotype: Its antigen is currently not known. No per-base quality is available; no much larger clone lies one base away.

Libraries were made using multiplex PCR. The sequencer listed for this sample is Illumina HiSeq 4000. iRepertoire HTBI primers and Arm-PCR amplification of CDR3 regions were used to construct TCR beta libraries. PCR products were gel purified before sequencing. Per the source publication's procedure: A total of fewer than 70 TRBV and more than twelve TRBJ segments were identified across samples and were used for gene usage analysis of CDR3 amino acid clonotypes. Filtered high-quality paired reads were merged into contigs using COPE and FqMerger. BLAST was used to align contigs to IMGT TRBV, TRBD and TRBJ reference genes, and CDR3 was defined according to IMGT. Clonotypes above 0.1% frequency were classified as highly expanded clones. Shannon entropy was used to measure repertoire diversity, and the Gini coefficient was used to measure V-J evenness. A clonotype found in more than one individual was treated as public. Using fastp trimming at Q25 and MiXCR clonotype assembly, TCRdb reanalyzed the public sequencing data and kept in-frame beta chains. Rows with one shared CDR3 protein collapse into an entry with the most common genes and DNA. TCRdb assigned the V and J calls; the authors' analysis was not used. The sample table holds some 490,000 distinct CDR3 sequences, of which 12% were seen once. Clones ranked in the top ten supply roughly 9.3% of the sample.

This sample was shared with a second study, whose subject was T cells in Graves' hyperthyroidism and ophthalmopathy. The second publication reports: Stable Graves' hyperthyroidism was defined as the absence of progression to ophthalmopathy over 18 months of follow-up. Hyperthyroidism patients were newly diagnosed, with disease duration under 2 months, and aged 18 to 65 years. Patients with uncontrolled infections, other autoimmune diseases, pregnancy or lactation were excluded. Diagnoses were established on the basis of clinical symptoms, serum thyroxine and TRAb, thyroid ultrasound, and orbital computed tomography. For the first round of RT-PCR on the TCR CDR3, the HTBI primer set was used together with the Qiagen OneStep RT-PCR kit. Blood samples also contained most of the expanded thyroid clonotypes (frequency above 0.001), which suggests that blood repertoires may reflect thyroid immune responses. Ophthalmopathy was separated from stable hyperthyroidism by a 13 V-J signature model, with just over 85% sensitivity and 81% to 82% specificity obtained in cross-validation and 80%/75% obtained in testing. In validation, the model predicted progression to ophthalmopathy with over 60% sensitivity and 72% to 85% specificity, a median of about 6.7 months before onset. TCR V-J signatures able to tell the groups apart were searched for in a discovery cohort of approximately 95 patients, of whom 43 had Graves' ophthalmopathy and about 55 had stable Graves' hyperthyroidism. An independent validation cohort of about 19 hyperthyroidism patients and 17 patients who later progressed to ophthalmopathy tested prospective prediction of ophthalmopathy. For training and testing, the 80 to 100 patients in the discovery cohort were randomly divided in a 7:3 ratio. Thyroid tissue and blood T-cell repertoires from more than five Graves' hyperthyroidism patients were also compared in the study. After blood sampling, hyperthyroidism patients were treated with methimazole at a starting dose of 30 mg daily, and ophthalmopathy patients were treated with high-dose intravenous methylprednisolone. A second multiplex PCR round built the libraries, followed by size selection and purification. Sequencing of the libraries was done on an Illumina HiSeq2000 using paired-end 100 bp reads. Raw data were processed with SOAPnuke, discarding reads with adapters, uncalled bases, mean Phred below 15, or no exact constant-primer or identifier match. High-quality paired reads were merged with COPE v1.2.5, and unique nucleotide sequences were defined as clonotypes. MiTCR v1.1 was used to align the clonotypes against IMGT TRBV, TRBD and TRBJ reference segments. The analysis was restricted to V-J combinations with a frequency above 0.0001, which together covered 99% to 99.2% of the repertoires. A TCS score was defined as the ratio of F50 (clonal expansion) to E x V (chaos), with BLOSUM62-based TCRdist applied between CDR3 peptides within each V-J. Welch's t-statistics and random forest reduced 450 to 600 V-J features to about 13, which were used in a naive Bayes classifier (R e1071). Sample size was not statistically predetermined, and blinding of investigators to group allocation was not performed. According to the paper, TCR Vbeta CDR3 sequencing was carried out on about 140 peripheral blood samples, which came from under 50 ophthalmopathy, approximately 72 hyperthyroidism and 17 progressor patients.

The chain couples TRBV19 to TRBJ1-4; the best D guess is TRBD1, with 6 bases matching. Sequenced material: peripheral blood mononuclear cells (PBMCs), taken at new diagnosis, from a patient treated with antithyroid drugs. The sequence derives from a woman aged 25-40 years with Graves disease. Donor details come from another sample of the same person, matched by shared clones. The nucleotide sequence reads TGTGCCACCCTATCAACAGGGTTGGGAGAAAAACTGTTTTTT. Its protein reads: CATLSTGLGEKLFF.